The clone carrying this T cell receptor (beta chain) turned up a few times. Its antigen is as yet unknown. The CDR3 has 17 residues. Trimming took 4 bases from V and 6 from J, leaving 23 bases between them. The data are from a study of T-cell memory formation after mild COVID-19. Study background: Clusters of TCRs were largely donor specific. Study-wide points: Clones shrinking between day 15 and 85 showed a balanced CD4/CD8 split, and those that grew later tilted toward CD4+.

Constant-segment-primed 5'RACE gave TCR alpha and TCR beta cDNA libraries with sample barcodes and UMIs. From the 5' RACE reads, TCRdb called clonotypes with MiXCR, one entry per CDR3 protein. Seen here are 100,000 to 120,000 distinct CDR3 sequences, about a fifth observed once, and the top ten hold roughly two fifths. This sequence joins TRBV12-3 or TRBV12-4 and TRBJ2-3, with D tentatively TRBD2 (6 bases). This sequence was found in a man between 18 and 29 years old who had mild COVID-19 (a few samples of this study predate the infection). Cell type and time point are not known. The sequenced material came from PBMCs or a T cell subset sorted from them (not recorded which). This CDR3 is CASSSGRLVEWPDTQYF. CDR3 nucleotides: TGTGCCAGCAGTTCGGGTCGACTAGTAGAGTGGCCCGATACGCAGTATTTT.